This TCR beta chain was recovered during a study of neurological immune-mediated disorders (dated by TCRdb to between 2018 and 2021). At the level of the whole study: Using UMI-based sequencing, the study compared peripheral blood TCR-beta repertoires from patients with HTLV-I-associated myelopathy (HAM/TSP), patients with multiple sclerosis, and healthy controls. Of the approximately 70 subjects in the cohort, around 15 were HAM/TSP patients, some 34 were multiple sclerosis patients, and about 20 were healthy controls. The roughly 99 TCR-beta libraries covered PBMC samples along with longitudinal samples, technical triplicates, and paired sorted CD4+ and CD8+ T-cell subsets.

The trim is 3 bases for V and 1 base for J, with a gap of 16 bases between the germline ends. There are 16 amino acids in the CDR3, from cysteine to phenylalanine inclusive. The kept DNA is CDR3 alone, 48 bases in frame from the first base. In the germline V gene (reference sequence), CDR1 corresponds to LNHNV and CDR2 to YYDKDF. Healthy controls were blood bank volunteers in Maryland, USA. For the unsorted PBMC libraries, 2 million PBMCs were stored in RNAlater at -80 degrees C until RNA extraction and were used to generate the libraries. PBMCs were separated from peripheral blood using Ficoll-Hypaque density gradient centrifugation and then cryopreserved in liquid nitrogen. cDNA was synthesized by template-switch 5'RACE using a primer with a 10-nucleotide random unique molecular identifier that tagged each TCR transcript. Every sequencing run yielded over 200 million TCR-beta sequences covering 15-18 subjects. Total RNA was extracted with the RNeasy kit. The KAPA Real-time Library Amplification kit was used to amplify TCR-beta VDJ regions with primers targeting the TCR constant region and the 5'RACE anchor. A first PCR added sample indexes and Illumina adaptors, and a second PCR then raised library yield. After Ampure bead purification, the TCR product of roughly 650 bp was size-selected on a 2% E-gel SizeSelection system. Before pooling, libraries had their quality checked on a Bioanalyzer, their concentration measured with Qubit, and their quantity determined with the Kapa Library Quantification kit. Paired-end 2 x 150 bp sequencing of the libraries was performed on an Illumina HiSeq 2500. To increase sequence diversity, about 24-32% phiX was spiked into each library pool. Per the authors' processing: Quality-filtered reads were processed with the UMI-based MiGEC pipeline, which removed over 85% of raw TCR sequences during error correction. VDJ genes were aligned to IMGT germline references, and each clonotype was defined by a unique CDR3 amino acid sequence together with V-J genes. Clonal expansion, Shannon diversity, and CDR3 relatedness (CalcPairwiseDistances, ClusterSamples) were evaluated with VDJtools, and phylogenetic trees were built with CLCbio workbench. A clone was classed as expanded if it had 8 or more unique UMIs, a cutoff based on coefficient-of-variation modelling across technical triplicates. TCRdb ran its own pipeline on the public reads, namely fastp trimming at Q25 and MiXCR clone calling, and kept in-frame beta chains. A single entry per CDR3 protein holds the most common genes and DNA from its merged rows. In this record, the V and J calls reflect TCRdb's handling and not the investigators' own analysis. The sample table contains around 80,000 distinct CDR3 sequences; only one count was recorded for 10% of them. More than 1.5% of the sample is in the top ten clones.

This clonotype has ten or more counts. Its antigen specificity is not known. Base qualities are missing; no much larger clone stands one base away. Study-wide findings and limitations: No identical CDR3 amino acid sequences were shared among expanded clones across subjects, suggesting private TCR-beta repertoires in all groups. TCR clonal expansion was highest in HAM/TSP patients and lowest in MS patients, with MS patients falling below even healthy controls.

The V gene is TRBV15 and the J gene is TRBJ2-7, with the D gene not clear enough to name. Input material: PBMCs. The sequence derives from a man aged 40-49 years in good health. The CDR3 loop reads CATSSRSPVGSYEQYF. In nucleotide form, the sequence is TGTGCCACCAGCAGTAGAAGCCCCGTGGGTTCCTACGAGCAGTACTTC.